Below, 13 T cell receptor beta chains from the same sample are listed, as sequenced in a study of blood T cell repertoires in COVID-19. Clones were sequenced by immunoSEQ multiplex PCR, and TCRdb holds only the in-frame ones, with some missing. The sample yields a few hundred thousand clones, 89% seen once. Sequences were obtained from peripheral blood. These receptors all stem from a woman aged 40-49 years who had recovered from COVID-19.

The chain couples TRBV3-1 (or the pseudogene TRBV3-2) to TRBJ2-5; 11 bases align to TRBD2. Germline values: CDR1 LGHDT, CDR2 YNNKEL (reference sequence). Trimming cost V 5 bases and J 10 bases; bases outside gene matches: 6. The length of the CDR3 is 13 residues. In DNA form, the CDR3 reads TGTGCCAGCAGCTACGGACTAGCGGGCCACCAGTACTTC. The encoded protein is CASSYGLAGHQYF.

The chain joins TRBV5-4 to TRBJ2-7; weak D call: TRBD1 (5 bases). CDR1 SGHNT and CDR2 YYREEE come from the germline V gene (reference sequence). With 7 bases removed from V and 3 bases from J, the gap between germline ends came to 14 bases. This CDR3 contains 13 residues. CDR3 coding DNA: TGTGCCAGCTCAAAGACAGCTCACTACGAGCAGTACTTC. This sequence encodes CASSKTAHYEQYF.

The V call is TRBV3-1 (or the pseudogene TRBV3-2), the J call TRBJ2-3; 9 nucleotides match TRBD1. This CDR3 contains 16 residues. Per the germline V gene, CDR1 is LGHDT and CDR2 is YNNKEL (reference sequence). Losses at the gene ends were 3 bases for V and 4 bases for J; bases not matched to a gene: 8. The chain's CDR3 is CASSHTGGGLSDTQYF. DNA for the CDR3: TGTGCCAGCAGCCACACAGGGGGCGGGTTATCAGATACGCAGTATTTT.

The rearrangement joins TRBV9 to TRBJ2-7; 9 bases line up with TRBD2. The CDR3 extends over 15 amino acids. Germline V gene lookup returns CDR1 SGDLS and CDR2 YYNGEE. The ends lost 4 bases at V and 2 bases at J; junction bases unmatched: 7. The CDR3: CASSPFAGGTYEQYV. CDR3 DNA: TGTGCCAGCAGCCCTTTTGCGGGAGGGACCTACGAGCAGTACGTC.

DNA for the CDR3: TGTGCCTGGAGTGTAGGGCGGGGGGGGCCCTACGAGCAGTACTTC. This codes for CAWSVGRGGPYEQYF. This chain uses TRBV30 with TRBJ2-7, with TRBD2 matching over 9 bases. With 0 bases clipped from V and 2 bases from J, the junction kept 5 bases outside the gene matches. Germline V gives CDR1 GTSNPN, CDR2 SVGIG (reference sequence). This CDR3 contains 15 residues.

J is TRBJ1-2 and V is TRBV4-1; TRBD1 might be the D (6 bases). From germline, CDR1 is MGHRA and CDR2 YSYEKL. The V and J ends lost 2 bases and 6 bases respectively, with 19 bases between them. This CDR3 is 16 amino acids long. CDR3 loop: CASSQSTGPGFNGYTF. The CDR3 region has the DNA TGCGCCAGCAGCCAATCTACAGGGCCCGGGTTCAATGGCTACACCTTC.

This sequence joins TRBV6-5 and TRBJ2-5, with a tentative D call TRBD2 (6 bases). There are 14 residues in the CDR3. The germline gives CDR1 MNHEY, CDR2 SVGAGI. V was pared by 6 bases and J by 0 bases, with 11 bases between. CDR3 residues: CASSRWGDQETQYF. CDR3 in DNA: TGTGCCAGCAGCCGATGGGGGGACCAAGAGACCCAGTACTTC.

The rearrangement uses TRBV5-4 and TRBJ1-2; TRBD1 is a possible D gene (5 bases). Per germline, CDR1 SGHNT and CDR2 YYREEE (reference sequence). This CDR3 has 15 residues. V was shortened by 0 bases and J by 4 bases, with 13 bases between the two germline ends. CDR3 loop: CASSLAARASYGYTF. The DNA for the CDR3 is TGTGCCAGCAGCTTGGCGGCCAGGGCTAGCTATGGCTACACCTTC.

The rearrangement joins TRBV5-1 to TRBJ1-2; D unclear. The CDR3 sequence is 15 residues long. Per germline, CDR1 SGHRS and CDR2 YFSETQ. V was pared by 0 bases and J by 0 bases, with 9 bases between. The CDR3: CASSLVGSSNYGYTF. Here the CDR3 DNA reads TGCGCCAGCAGCTTGGTGGGCAGCTCTAACTATGGCTACACCTTC.

This chain's CDR3 is CASSQDGGSYF. Written as DNA, the CDR3 is TGTGCCAGCAGCCAAGATGGGGGGTCCTACTTC. The genes are TRBV14 and TRBJ2-5; a weak D match, TRBD2 (6 bases). This CDR3 contains 11 residues. V shed 0 bases and J shed 14 bases, with 10 bases lying between them. CDR1 is SGHDN and CDR2 is FVKESK in the germline V gene.

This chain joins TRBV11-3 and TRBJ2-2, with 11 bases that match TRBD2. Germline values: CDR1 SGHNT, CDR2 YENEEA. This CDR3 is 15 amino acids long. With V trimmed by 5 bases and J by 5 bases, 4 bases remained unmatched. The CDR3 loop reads CASSLGLAGTGELFF. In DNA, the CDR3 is TGTGCCAGCAGCCTCGGACTAGCGGGTACCGGGGAGCTGTTTTTT. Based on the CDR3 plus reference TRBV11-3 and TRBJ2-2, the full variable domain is EAGVVQSPRYKIIEKKQPVAFWCNPISGHNTLYWYLQNLGQGPELLIRYENEEAVDDSQLPKDRFSAERLKGVDSTLKIQPAELGDSAVYLCASSLGLAGTGELFFGEGSRLTVL.

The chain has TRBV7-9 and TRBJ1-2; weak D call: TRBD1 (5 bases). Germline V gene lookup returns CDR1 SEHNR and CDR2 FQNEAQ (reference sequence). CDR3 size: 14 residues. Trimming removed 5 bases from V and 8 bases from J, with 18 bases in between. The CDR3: CASSPRQTEGGYTF. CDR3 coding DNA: TGTGCCAGCAGCCCCCGACAGACCGAAGGGGGCTACACCTTC.

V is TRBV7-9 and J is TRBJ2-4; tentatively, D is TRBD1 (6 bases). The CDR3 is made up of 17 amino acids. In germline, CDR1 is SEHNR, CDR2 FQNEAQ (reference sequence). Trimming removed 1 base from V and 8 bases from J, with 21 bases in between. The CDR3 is CASSLDEAPGQWDIQYF. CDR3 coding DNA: TGTGCCAGCAGCTTAGATGAGGCACCGGGACAATGGGACATTCAGTACTTC.